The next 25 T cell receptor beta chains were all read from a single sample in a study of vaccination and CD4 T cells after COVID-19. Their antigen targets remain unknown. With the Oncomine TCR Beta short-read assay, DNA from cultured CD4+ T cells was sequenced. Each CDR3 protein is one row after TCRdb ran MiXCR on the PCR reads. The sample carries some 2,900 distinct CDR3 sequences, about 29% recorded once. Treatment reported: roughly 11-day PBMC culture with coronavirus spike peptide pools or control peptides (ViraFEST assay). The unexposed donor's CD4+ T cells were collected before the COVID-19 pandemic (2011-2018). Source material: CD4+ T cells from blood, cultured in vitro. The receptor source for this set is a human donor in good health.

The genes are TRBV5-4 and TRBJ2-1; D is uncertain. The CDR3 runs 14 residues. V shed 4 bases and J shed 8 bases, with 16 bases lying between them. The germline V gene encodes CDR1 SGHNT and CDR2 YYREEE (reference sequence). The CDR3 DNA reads TGTGCCAGCAGCGAGACCGGGTCCCCGGATGAGCAGTTCTTC. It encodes CASSETGSPDEQFF.

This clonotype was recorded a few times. The CDR3 DNA follows: TGCAGCGTTGCTTGGGGATCGGGGTATGGCTACACCTTC. Protein product: CSVAWGSGYGYTF. This chain links TRBV29-1 with TRBJ1-2; no clear D gene. The germline V gene encodes CDR1 SQVTM and CDR2 ANQGSEA. V lost 4 bases and J lost 5, with 14 bases in between. The CDR3 covers 13 residues.

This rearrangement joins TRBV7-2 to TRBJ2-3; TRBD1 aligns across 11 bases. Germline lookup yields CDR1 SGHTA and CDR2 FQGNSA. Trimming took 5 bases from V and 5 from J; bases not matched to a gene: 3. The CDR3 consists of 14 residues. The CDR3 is CASSPGTGGDTQYF. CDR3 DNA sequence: TGTGCCAGCAGCCCCGGGACAGGGGGAGATACGCAGTATTTT.

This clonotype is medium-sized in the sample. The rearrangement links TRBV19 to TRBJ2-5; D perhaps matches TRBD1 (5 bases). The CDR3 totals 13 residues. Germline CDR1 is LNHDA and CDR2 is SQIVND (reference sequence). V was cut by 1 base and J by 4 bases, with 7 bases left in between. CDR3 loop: CASSIGRGETQYF. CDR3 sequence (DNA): TGTGCCAGTAGTATAGGAAGGGGAGAGACCCAGTACTTC.

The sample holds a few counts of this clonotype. CDR3: CASRSRGTSGKETQYF. The CDR3 nucleotides are TGCGCCAGCAGGTCACGCGGGACTAGCGGAAAAGAGACCCAGTACTTC. The gene calls are TRBV5-1 and TRBJ2-5, with TRBD2 matching 11 bases. There are 16 residues in the CDR3. V shed 5 bases and J 3 bases; nucleotides not matched to a gene: 9. Germline V CDR1 and CDR2: SGHRS, YFSETQ.

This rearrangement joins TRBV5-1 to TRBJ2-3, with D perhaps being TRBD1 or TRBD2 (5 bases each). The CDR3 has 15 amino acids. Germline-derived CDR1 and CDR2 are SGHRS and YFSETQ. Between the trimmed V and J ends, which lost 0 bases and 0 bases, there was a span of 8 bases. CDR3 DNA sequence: TGCGCCAGCAGCTTGGCCAGGGAGAGCACAGATACGCAGTATTTT. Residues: CASSLARESTDTQYF.

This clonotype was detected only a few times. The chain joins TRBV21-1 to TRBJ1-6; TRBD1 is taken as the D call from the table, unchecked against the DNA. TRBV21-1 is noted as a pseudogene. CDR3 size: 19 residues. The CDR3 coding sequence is TGTGCCAGCAGCAAACCGCCCCGACTCGATGGTAGGGGTAATTCACCCCTCCACTTT. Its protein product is CASSKPPRLDGRGNSPLHF.

This chain's CDR3 is CASSLRTDTQYF. CDR3 coding DNA: TGTGCCAGCAGCCTTAGGACAGATACGCAGTATTTT. This chain links TRBV28 with TRBJ2-3, with D uncertain. This CDR3 comprises 12 residues. Looked up from germline, CDR1 is MDHEN and CDR2 is SYDVKM. V lost 6 bases and J 3 bases, leaving 7 bases between the germline ends.

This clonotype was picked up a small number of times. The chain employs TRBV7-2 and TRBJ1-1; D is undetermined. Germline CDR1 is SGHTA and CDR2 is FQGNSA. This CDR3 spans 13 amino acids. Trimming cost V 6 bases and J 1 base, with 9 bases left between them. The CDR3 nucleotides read TGTGCCAGCAGACGCGACGGGAACACTGAAGCTTTCTTT. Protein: CASRRDGNTEAFF.

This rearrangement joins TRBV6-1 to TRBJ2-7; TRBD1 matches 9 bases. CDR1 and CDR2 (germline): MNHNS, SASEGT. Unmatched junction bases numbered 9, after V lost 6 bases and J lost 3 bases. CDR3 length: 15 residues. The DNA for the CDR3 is TGTGCCAGCAGAAGACAGGGGGTAGGAATCTACGAGCAGTACTTC. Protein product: CASRRQGVGIYEQYF.

The CDR3 reads CASSQRSGTEYYGYTF. DNA of the CDR3: TGTGCCAGCAGCCAAAGGTCCGGGACAGAGTACTATGGCTACACCTTC. The chain recombines TRBV3-1 with TRBJ1-2, with TRBD1 matching 7 bases. Germline loops: CDR1 LGHDT, CDR2 YNNKEL (reference sequence). J lost 3 bases, V lost 2 bases, and 9 bases had no gene match. The CDR3 spans 16 residues. Complete variable domain (other parts from reference TRBV3-1 and TRBJ1-2): DTAVSQTPKYLVTQMGNDKSIKCEQNLGHDTMYWYKQDSKKFLKIMFSYNNKELIINETVPNRFSPKSPDKAHLNLHINSLELGDSAVYFCASSQRSGTEYYGYTFGSGTRLTVV.

CDR3 DNA: TGTGCCAGCAGGAATAGGGGCGGACCGACGAATCAGCCCCAGCATTTT. Protein sequence: CASRNRGGPTNQPQHF. The chain links TRBV28 to TRBJ1-5; a possible D gene is TRBD1 (5 bases). Germline V gene data show CDR1 as MDHEN and CDR2 as SYDVKM. This CDR3 has 16 residues. V was pared by 6 bases and J by 4 bases, with 19 bases between.

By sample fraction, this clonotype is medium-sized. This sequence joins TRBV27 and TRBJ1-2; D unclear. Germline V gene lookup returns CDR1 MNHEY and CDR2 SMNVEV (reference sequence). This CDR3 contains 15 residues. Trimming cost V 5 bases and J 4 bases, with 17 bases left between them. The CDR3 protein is CASSPPPPGLYGYTF. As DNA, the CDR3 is TGTGCCAGCAGTCCACCGCCCCCCGGCCTCTATGGCTACACCTTC.

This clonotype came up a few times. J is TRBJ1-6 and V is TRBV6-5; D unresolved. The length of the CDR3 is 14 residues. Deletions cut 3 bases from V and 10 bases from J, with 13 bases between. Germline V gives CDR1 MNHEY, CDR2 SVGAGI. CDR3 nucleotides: TGTGCCAGCAGTTATACGGGGATTGGATCACCCCTCCACTTT. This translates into CASSYTGIGSPLHF.

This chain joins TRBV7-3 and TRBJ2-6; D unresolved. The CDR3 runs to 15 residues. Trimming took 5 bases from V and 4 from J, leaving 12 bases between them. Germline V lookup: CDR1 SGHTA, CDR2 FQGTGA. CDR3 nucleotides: TGTGCCAGCAGCCGTCATGACGTAGGGGCCAACGTCCTGACTTTC. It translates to CASSRHDVGANVLTF.

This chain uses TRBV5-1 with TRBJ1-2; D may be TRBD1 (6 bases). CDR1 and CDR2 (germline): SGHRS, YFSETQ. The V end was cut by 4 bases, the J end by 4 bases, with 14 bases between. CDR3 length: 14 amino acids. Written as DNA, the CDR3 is TGCGCCAGCAGCGACCAACAGGGAACCTATGGCTACACCTTC. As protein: CASSDQQGTYGYTF.

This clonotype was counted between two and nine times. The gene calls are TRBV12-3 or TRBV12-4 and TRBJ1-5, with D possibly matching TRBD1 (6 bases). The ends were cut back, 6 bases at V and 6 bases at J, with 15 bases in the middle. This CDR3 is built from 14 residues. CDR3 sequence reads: CASSPEGGIQPQHF. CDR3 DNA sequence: TGTGCCAGCAGCCCGGAGGGGGGAATTCAGCCCCAGCATTTT.

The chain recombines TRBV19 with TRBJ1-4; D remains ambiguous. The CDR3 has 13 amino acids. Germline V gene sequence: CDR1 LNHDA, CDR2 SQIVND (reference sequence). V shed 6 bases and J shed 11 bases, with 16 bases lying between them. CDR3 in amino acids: CASSGFGGSKLFF. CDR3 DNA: TGTGCCAGTAGCGGTTTCGGCGGGTCCAAACTGTTTTTT. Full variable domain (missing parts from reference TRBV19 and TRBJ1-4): DGGITQSPKYLFRKEGQNVTLSCEQNLNHDAMYWYRQDPGQGLRLIYYSQIVNDFQKGDIAEGYSVSREKKESFPLTVTSAQKNPTAFYLCASSGFGGSKLFFGSGTQLSVL.

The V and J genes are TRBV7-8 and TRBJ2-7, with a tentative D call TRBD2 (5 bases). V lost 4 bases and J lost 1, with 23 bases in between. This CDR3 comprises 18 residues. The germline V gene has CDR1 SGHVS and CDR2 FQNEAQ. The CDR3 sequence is CASSYHRTGLSTSYEQYF. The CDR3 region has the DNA TGTGCCAGCAGCTACCACCGCACTGGACTTTCGACTTCCTACGAGCAGTACTTC.

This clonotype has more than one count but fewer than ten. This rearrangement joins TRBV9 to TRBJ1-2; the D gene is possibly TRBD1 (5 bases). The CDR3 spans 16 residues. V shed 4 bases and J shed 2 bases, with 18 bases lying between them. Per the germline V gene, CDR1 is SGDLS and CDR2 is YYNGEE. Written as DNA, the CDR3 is TGTGCCAGCAGCCCCCGGGGGAGTCTAGCGAACTATGGCTACACCTTC. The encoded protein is CASSPRGSLANYGYTF.

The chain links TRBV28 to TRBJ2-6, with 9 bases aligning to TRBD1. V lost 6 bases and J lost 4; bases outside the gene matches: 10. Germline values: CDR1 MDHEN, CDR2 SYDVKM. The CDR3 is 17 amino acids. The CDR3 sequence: CASRGDRVFSGANVLTF. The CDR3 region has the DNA TGTGCCAGCAGGGGGGACAGGGTTTTCTCCGGGGCCAACGTCCTGACTTTC.

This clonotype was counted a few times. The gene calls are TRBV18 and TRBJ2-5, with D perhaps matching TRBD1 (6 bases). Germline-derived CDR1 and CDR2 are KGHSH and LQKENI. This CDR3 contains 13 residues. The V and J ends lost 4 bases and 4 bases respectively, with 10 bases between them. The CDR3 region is CASSLGAGETQYF. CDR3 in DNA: TGTGCCAGCTCACTGGGGGCCGGAGAGACCCAGTACTTC.

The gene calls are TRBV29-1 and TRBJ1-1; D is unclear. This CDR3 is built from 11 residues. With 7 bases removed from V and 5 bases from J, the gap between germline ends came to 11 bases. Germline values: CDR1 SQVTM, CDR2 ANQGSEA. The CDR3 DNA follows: TGCAGCGGCATTAGGGCAACTGAAGCTTTCTTT. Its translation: CSGIRATEAFF.

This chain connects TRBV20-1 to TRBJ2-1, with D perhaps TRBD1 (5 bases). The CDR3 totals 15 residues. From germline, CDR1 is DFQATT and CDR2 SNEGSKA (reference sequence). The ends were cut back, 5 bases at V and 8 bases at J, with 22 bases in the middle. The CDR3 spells CSAGTGLEWGDEQFF. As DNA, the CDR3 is TGCAGTGCTGGTACCGGGCTCGAGTGGGGCGATGAGCAGTTCTTC.

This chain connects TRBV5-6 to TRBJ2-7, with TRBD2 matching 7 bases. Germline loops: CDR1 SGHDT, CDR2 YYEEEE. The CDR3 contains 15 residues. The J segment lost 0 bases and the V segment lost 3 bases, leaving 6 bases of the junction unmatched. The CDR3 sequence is CASSSLARSSYEQYF. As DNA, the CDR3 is TGTGCCAGCAGCTCACTAGCGAGGAGCTCCTACGAGCAGTACTTC. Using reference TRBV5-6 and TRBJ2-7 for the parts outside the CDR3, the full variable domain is DAGVTQSPTHLIKTRGQQVTLRCSPKSGHDTVSWYQQALGQGPQFIFQYYEEEERQRGNFPDRFSGHQFPNYSSELNVNALLLGDSALYLCASSSLARSSYEQYFGPGTRLTVT.